These 20 T cell receptor beta chains were sequenced from one sample in a study of blood T cell repertoires in COVID-19 (dated by TCRdb to 2019 to 2021). Library preparation used the immunoSEQ multiplex PCR assay. TCRdb took this table from immuneACCESS and kept in-frame rearrangements with V and J called. Such tables lack part of the clones; where checked against another copy, unresolved V genes explain under half of the gap, and the rest is unexplained. The sample table lists some 60,000 clones, approximately 77% of them with a count of one. 25% to 40% of the sample goes to the ten largest clones. Source material: peripheral blood. Receptors were obtained from a human donor in a cohort sampled during active COVID-19.

This chain joins TRBV20-1 and TRBJ1-2; D call uncertain. CDR1 DFQATT and CDR2 SNEGSKA come from the germline V gene (reference sequence). Trimming stripped 5 bases from V and 4 bases from J, with 8 bases between. The CDR3 totals 11 residues. CDR3 sequence: CSALGVYGYTF. CDR3 DNA: TGCAGTGCTCTCGGGGTCTATGGCTACACCTTC.

DNA of the CDR3: TGTGCCAGTAGAGTAACGGGACTGAATAGCAATCAGCCCCAGCATTTT. Protein product: CASRVTGLNSNQPQHF. The chain links TRBV19 to TRBJ1-5; a possible D gene is TRBD1 (5 bases). Germline CDR1 is LNHDA and CDR2 is SQIVND (reference sequence). Trimming took 6 bases from V and 0 from J, leaving 15 bases between them. This CDR3 has 16 amino acids.

The chain couples TRBV20-1 to TRBJ2-7; 11 bases agree with TRBD2. Germline V CDR1 and CDR2: DFQATT, SNEGSKA (reference sequence). CDR3 length: 11 residues. After removal of 5 bases from V and 7 bases from J, the junction contained 1 base not matched to a gene. CDR3 protein: CSALAGGEQYF. CDR3 sequence (DNA): TGCAGTGCTTTAGCGGGAGGGGAGCAGTACTTC.

The V call is TRBV30, the J call TRBJ1-5; perhaps TRBD1 as D (6 bases). Germline loops: CDR1 GTSNPN, CDR2 SVGIG (reference sequence). Trimming removed 4 bases at V and 6 bases at J, with 13 bases between. CDR3 length equals 13 residues. The DNA for the CDR3 is TGTGCCTGGAACCAACAGGGCGGTCAGCCCCAGCATTTT. Encoded protein: CAWNQQGGQPQHF.

The V and J genes are TRBV7-8 and TRBJ2-1; TRBD1 matches at 8 bases. Germline CDR1 reads SGHVS; CDR2 reads FQNEAQ. V dropped 8 bases and J dropped 7; count of bases not matched to a gene: 13. The CDR3 contains 15 residues. The CDR3 loop is CASLRVDRAGNEQFF. Written as DNA, the CDR3 is TGTGCCAGCCTACGAGTGGACAGGGCGGGAAATGAGCAGTTCTTC.

The chain has TRBV19 and TRBJ2-3; D is possibly TRBD2 (5 bases). The V end lost 9 bases, the J end lost 2 bases, and 21 bases lay between the germline ends. From germline, CDR1 is LNHDA and CDR2 SQIVND (reference sequence). The CDR3 spans 16 residues. As DNA, the CDR3 is TGTGCCAGCCCCCCAGCCGGGGTGGGGTTCACAGATACGCAGTATTTT. Translating gives CASPPAGVGFTDTQYF. The full variable domain, its missing parts supplied by reference TRBV19 and TRBJ2-3, is DGGITQSPKYLFRKEGQNVTLSCEQNLNHDAMYWYRQDPGQGLRLIYYSQIVNDFQKGDIAEGYSVSREKKESFPLTVTSAQKNPTAFYLCASPPAGVGFTDTQYFGPGTRLTVL.

The rearrangement links TRBV6-5 to TRBJ2-7, with 9 positions matching TRBD1. The CDR3 has 16 amino acids. Germline CDR1 reads MNHEY; CDR2 reads SVGAGI. The J segment lost 5 bases and the V segment lost 4 bases, leaving 12 bases of the junction unmatched. CDR3 bases: TGTGCCAGCAGTTCAAGCGCCGGGACAGGGAATAACGAGCAGTACTTC. Its translation is CASSSSAGTGNNEQYF.

The chain couples TRBV5-1 to TRBJ2-1; perhaps TRBD2 as D (5 bases). V was cut by 4 bases and J by 0 bases, with 8 bases left in between. The length of the CDR3 is 14 residues. Germline V lookup: CDR1 SGHRS, CDR2 YFSETQ. The CDR3 here is CASSPGDSYNEQFF. In DNA, the CDR3 is TGCGCCAGCAGCCCCGGGGACTCCTACAATGAGCAGTTCTTC. The whole variable domain, filled in from reference TRBV5-1 and TRBJ2-1, reads KAGVTQTPRYLIKTRGQQVTLSCSPISGHRSVSWYQQTPGQGLQFLFEYFSETQRNKGNFPGRFSGRQFSNSRSEMNVSTLELGDSALYLCASSPGDSYNEQFFGPGTRLTVL.

V gene TRBV7-9 combines with J gene TRBJ2-1; D unclear. Germline V lookup: CDR1 SEHNR, CDR2 FQNEAQ (reference sequence). Trimming shortened V by 2 bases and J by 5 bases, and 10 bases separated the two germline ends. The CDR3 is 14 residues long. The CDR3 sequence: CASSLTQLNNEQFF. The CDR3, as DNA: TGTGCCAGCAGCTTAACCCAGTTAAACAATGAGCAGTTCTTC.

The chain uses TRBV2 and TRBJ1-5; D remains unclear. The CDR3 covers 13 residues. Trimming stripped 4 bases from V and 7 bases from J, with 11 bases between. Germline V lookup: CDR1 SNHLY, CDR2 FYNNEI. CDR3 DNA: TGTGCCAGCAGTGTCGCGGGTTGGCAGCCCCAGCATTTT. Translating it yields CASSVAGWQPQHF.

The genes are TRBV5-4 and TRBJ2-1; no clear D. From germline, CDR1 is SGHNT and CDR2 YYREEE (reference sequence). The CDR3 is 15 residues long. V was shortened by 6 bases and J by 0 bases, with 13 bases between the two germline ends. This CDR3 is CASTPNRSSYNEQFF. CDR3 in DNA: TGTGCCAGCACCCCAAATCGGAGCTCCTACAATGAGCAGTTCTTC.

This clone was picked up a small number of times. This sequence joins TRBV6-5 and TRBJ1-6; D unresolved. Germline values: CDR1 MNHEY, CDR2 SVGAGI. Trimming stripped 5 bases from V and 7 bases from J, with 15 bases between. The CDR3 is 15 residues long. The CDR3 is CASSPAVTGNSPLHF. The CDR3 DNA sequence: TGTGCCAGCAGTCCCGCCGTCACGGGGAATTCACCCCTCCACTTT.

This chain links TRBV5-6 with TRBJ2-7; possible D gene TRBD1, 5 bases. This CDR3 comprises 12 residues. The V and J ends lost 6 bases and 6 bases respectively, with 13 bases between them. The germline gives CDR1 SGHDT, CDR2 YYEEEE. The CDR3 reads CASKILQGEQYF. CDR3 DNA sequence: TGTGCCAGCAAAATCTTGCAGGGCGAGCAGTACTTC.

The rearrangement joins TRBV4-1 to TRBJ2-7, with 8 bases fitting TRBD1. The CDR3 extends over 14 amino acids. J was trimmed by 4 bases and V by 5 bases; bases with no gene match: 7. Looked up from germline, CDR1 is MGHRA and CDR2 is YSYEKL. CDR3 bases: TGCGCCAGCAGCGTCCGGGACAGGCAATACGAGCAGTACTTC. Translating it yields CASSVRDRQYEQYF.

The chain links TRBV7-2 to TRBJ2-5; the D gene is possibly TRBD2 (5 bases). Trimming took off 2 bases at V and 4 bases at J, with 17 bases between the two ends. Germline CDR1 SGHTA, CDR2 FQGNSA. The CDR3 runs to 16 residues. The CDR3 DNA reads TGTGCCAGCAGCTTATCATGGGCTAGCCCAGGAGAGACCCAGTACTTC. Protein product: CASSLSWASPGETQYF.

CDR3 nucleotide sequence: TGTGCCAGCAGCCTAACGGGTGGCAGCTTTTTCCAGAACACCGGGGAGCTGTTTTTT. Encoded protein: CASSLTGGSFFQNTGELFF. The V and J genes are TRBV7-2 and TRBJ2-2; no definite D call. This CDR3 region has 19 residues. The germline gives CDR1 SGHTA, CDR2 FQGNSA. Trimming cost V 5 bases and J 1 base, with 23 bases left between them.

This rearrangement joins TRBV18 to TRBJ1-1; D is possibly TRBD1 (5 bases). Per germline, CDR1 KGHSH and CDR2 LQKENI. The length of the CDR3 is 16 residues. Trimming stripped 6 bases from V and 0 bases from J, with 17 bases between. The CDR3, as DNA: TGTGCCAGCTCCCGGGGAGACGGGGGGATGAACACTGAAGCTTTCTTT. This encodes CASSRGDGGMNTEAFF.

This CDR3 reads CASSSDRDQEAFF. Here the CDR3 DNA reads TGTGCCAGCAGCTCGGACAGAGATCAAGAAGCTTTCTTT. The chain carries TRBV7-8 and TRBJ1-1, with D perhaps matching TRBD1 (6 bases). The CDR3 loop spans 13 amino acids. Trimming removed 4 bases at V and 8 bases at J, with 14 bases between. The germline gives CDR1 SGHVS, CDR2 FQNEAQ.

V usage is TRBV19 and J usage is TRBJ1-5; 9 positions match TRBD1. The junction had 8 bases not matched to a gene; V was cut back by 4 bases and J by 1 base. The length of the CDR3 is 17 residues. In germline, CDR1 is LNHDA, CDR2 SQIVND (reference sequence). This CDR3 reads CASSRDRDRPSNQPQHF. The CDR3 nucleotides read TGTGCCAGTAGTAGGGACAGGGATCGTCCCAGCAATCAGCCCCAGCATTTT.

This rearrangement joins TRBV16 to TRBJ1-6; tentatively, D is TRBD1 (5 bases). CDR1 is KGHSY and CDR2 is FQNENV in the germline V gene. The CDR3 totals 16 residues. Deletions cut 0 bases from V and 9 bases from J, with 15 bases between. The DNA for the CDR3 is TGTGCCAGCAGCCAATCCGAGCAGGGATTAGGTTCACCCCTCCACTTT. Encoded protein: CASSQSEQGLGSPLHF.